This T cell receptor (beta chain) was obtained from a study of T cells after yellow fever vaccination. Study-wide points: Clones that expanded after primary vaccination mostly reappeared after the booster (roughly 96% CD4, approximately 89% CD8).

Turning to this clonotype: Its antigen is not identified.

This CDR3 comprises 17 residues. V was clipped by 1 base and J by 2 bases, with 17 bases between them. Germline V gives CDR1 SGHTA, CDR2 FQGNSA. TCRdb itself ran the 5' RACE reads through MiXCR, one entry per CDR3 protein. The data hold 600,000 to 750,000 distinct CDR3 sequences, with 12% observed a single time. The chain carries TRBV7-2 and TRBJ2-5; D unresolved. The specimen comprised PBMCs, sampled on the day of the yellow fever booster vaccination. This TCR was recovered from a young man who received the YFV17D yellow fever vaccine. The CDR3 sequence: CASSLEIFRLGQETQYF. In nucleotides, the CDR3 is TGTGCCAGCAGCTTAGAGATCTTCCGGCTCGGTCAAGAGACCCAGTACTTC.